This passage covers 27 T cell receptor beta chains from one sample sequenced in a study of graft-versus-host responses after intestinal transplantation. These receptors have no identified antigens. The repertoire was sequenced with immunoSEQ multiplex PCR; TCRdb's copy has only in-frame clones and lacks some. The table shows some 87,000 clones, with over 85% occurring only once. Sequenced here: unstimulated CD8+ T cells sorted from spleen or lymph node cells, sampled before transplant. These receptors all come from a human donor who was the organ donor for an intestinal transplant.

The gene calls are TRBV4-2 and TRBJ2-3; 7 positions match TRBD2. The germline CDR1 and CDR2 sequences are LGHNA and YNFKEQ. With 0 bases clipped from V and 5 bases from J, the junction kept 5 bases outside the gene matches. This CDR3 region has 15 residues. This CDR3 is CASSQERTGGDTQYF. The CDR3 DNA follows: TGTGCCAGCAGCCAAGAAAGGACGGGAGGAGATACGCAGTATTTT.

The CDR3 DNA sequence: TGTGCCAGCAGCTTATCGGGCTCTGGAAACACCATATATTTT. Translating it yields CASSLSGSGNTIYF. This chain connects TRBV11-2 to TRBJ1-3; D is unresolved. This CDR3 has 14 amino acids. Germline V gene sequence: CDR1 SGHAT, CDR2 FQNNGV. V lost 2 bases, J lost 0 bases, and 5 bases lay in between.

CDR3 coding DNA: TGTGCCTGGAGTGGAGCGGGGGTGAACTACGAGCAGTACTTC. The encoded protein is CAWSGAGVNYEQYF. V is TRBV30 and J is TRBJ2-7; 8 bases are shared with TRBD2. The germline V gene encodes CDR1 GTSNPN and CDR2 SVGIG (reference sequence). The junction had 5 bases not matched to a gene; V was cut back by 1 base and J by 3 bases. The CDR3 is made up of 14 amino acids.

V gene TRBV4-2 combines with J gene TRBJ2-1; TRBD2 might be the D (6 bases). Trimming shortened V by 5 bases and J by 6 bases, and 17 bases separated the two germline ends. This CDR3 has 15 residues. Per the germline V gene, CDR1 is LGHNA and CDR2 is YNFKEQ. This CDR3 reads CASSESGDQGNEQFF. CDR3 bases: TGTGCCAGCAGCGAATCGGGGGATCAGGGCAATGAGCAGTTCTTC.

The CDR3 spells CASSLSKPGVGANVLTF. The CDR3 DNA reads TGCGCCAGCAGCCTATCTAAGCCAGGGGTAGGGGCCAACGTCCTGACTTTC. The rearrangement uses TRBV4-3 and TRBJ2-6; a possible D gene is TRBD1 (6 bases). Trimming shortened V by 4 bases and J by 4 bases, and 17 bases separated the two germline ends. The CDR3 consists of 17 residues. Per germline, CDR1 LGHNA and CDR2 YSLEER.

This sequence joins TRBV6-1 and TRBJ2-2; 7 bases agree with TRBD1. The CDR3 totals 17 residues. CDR1 and CDR2 from the germline V gene are MNHNS and SASEGT. V was clipped by 0 bases and J by 1 base; unmatched bases: 5. The CDR3 coding sequence is TGTGCCAGCAGTGAAGCCCGGGACAGCAGGAACACCGGGGAGCTGTTTTTT. This translates into CASSEARDSRNTGELFF.

The chain joins TRBV19 to TRBJ2-7; 9 nucleotides match TRBD1. Germline lookup yields CDR1 LNHDA and CDR2 SQIVND (reference sequence). Unmatched junction bases numbered 2, after V lost 0 bases and J lost 2 bases. The CDR3 length is 15 residues. CDR3 loop: CASSIEGTGPYEQYF. CDR3 nucleotides: TGTGCCAGTAGTATAGAAGGGACAGGGCCCTACGAGCAGTACTTC.

V is TRBV18 and J is TRBJ2-3, with 9 bases identical to TRBD2. Germline loops: CDR1 KGHSH, CDR2 LQKENI. V shed 5 bases and J 5 bases; nucleotides not matched to a gene: 14. This CDR3 has 17 residues. The CDR3 nucleotides read TGTGCCAGCTCATCAGTCGGCGGGAGGGATTATGGAGATACGCAGTATTTT. This gives the protein CASSSVGGRDYGDTQYF.

This sequence joins TRBV7-8 and TRBJ2-1; 11 nucleotides match TRBD2. Losses at the gene ends were 0 bases for V and 2 bases for J; bases not matched to a gene: 3. Germline CDR1 and CDR2: SGHVS and FQNEAQ. CDR3 length equals 17 residues. The CDR3: CASSLARTSGPYNEQFF. In DNA form, the CDR3 reads TGTGCCAGCAGCTTAGCGAGGACTAGCGGGCCCTACAATGAGCAGTTCTTC.

The chain links TRBV7-2 to TRBJ2-5; D is possibly TRBD2 (6 bases). The CDR3 runs to 14 residues. V was clipped by 7 bases and J by 5 bases, with 17 bases between them. CDR1 and CDR2 from the germline V gene are SGHTA and FQGNSA. CDR3 nucleotides: TGTGCCAGCAAACGGGAGAGTGGTTGGGAGACCCAGTACTTC. This encodes CASKRESGWETQYF.

The chain has TRBV11-2 and TRBJ2-2; D not certain. Germline V CDR1 and CDR2: SGHAT, FQNNGV. CDR3 length equals 16 residues. The ends were cut back, 1 base at V and 4 bases at J, with 13 bases in the middle. The CDR3 region is CASSLASWPFTGELFF. DNA for the CDR3: TGTGCCAGCAGCTTAGCATCCTGGCCGTTCACCGGGGAGCTGTTTTTT. The full variable domain, in which reference TRBV11-2 and TRBJ2-2 provide the parts outside the CDR3, is EAGVAQSPRYKIIEKRQSVAFWCNPISGHATLYWYQQILGQGPKLLIQFQNNGVVDDSQLPKDRFSAERLKGVDSTLKIQPAKLEDSAVYLCASSLASWPFTGELFFGEGSRLTVL.

The chain couples TRBV4-1 to TRBJ1-4, with D unclear. This CDR3 is 12 amino acids long. Germline V gene sequence: CDR1 MGHRA, CDR2 YSYEKL. Trimming pared 3 bases from V and 7 bases from J, leaving 6 bases between. This chain's CDR3 is CASSQGAEKLFF. The CDR3, as DNA: TGCGCCAGCAGCCAGGGAGCTGAAAAACTGTTTTTT.

V is TRBV2 and J is TRBJ2-5, with a possible D match to TRBD1 (6 bases). In germline, CDR1 is SNHLY, CDR2 FYNNEI. The CDR3 has 14 residues. V was pared by 5 bases and J by 5 bases, with 15 bases between. In nucleotides, the CDR3 is TGTGCCAGCAGTAGGGACATAGACTGGGAGACCCAGTACTTC. Protein sequence: CASSRDIDWETQYF.

To note about this clone: Sequence at one end of the junction differs from germline and may be a read error. The chain combines TRBV19 with TRBJ2-7; D perhaps matches TRBD2 (5 bases). Germline CDR1 LNHDA, CDR2 SQIVND (reference sequence). This CDR3 is 17 amino acids long. The CDR3 coding sequence is TGTGCCAGTAGTATATCGGTGGGAGCGGAAGGGTACTACGAGCCGTACTTC. This sequence encodes CASSISVGAEGYYEPYF.

This sequence joins TRBV5-6 and TRBJ2-1; D might be TRBD2 (6 bases). CDR3 length: 12 residues. Trimming cost V 0 bases and J 9 bases, with 7 bases left between them. In germline, CDR1 is SGHDT, CDR2 YYEEEE. The CDR3 region is CASSLGGGEQFF. The CDR3 nucleotides are TGTGCCAGCAGCTTGGGGGGAGGTGAGCAGTTCTTC.

Only one count was recorded for this clone. V gene TRBV11-2 combines with J gene TRBJ2-7; D not resolved. This CDR3 comprises 13 residues. Germline V gives CDR1 SGHAT, CDR2 FQNNGV. Trimming removed 3 bases at V and 4 bases at J, with 10 bases between. The CDR3 DNA sequence: TGTGCCAGCAGCTTCGCCTCCCGGTACGAGCAGTACTTC. As protein: CASSFASRYEQYF.

The genes are TRBV10-1 and TRBJ2-5, with D possibly being TRBD2 (7 bases). The CDR3 has 14 residues. V lost 2 bases, J lost 3 bases, and 10 bases lay in between. Germline V lookup: CDR1 WNHNN, CDR2 SYGVQD (reference sequence). The chain's CDR3 is CASSEGGAKETQYF. CDR3 DNA: TGCGCCAGCAGTGAGGGGGGGGCTAAAGAGACCCAGTACTTC.

The count of this clone is one. This rearrangement joins TRBV4-1 to TRBJ1-1; the D is unclear. The CDR3 contains 13 residues. CDR1 MGHRA and CDR2 YSYEKL come from the germline V gene. Between the trimmed V and J ends, which lost 4 bases and 7 bases, there was a span of 13 bases. CDR3 coding DNA: TGCGCCAGCAGCCCCGCGGCCGGATATGAAGCTTTCTTT. It encodes CASSPAAGYEAFF.

This chain joins TRBV28 and TRBJ1-2, with D hard to call. Germline lookup yields CDR1 MDHEN and CDR2 SYDVKM. The V end was cut by 3 bases, the J end by 8 bases, with 10 bases between. This CDR3 spans 12 amino acids. CDR3 sequence (DNA): TGTGCCAGCAGTTTCTCAGCAGCGGGCTACACCTTC. This sequence encodes CASSFSAAGYTF.

The chain links TRBV9 to TRBJ2-5, with D tentatively TRBD2 (7 bases). CDR1 and CDR2 (germline): SGDLS, YYNGEE. CDR3 size: 16 residues. Trimming removed 0 bases at V and 2 bases at J, with 14 bases between. In DNA form, the CDR3 reads TGTGCCAGCAGCGTAGGTGGGGGGGCCCCACAAGAGACCCAGTACTTC. Encoded protein: CASSVGGGAPQETQYF.

The chain joins TRBV4-1 to TRBJ2-5, with 9 bases lining up with TRBD2. This CDR3 is 17 amino acids long. V lost 1 base to trimming and J lost 4 bases; unmatched junction nucleotides: 10. CDR1 and CDR2 (germline): MGHRA, YSYEKL. This chain's CDR3 is CASSQVVSGGSGETQYF. The CDR3 nucleotides read TGCGCCAGCAGCCAAGTCGTCAGCGGGGGGTCAGGAGAGACCCAGTACTTC.

The chain couples TRBV7-2 to TRBJ2-1; TRBD2 matches at 11 bases. Germline V gives CDR1 SGHTA, CDR2 FQGNSA. V was clipped by 3 bases and J by 0 bases; unmatched bases: 10. The CDR3 consists of 19 residues. The CDR3 sequence is CASSFLIAGGMISYNEQFF. Written as DNA, the CDR3 is TGTGCCAGCAGCTTCCTAATAGCGGGAGGGATGATCTCCTACAATGAGCAGTTCTTC.

This chain joins TRBV28 and TRBJ1-1, with TRBD1 as a possible D gene (5 bases). Looked up from germline, CDR1 is MDHEN and CDR2 is SYDVKM. Trimming took 6 bases from V and 5 from J, leaving 16 bases between them. The CDR3 spans 14 residues. CDR3 residues: CASRIPVSGTEAFF. The CDR3 DNA is TGTGCCAGCAGGATTCCGGTTTCAGGGACTGAAGCTTTCTTT. The full variable domain, with the rest looked up from reference TRBV28 and TRBJ1-1, is DVKVTQSSRYLVKRTGEKVFLECVQDMDHENMFWYRQDPGLGLRLIYFSYDVKMKEKGDIPEGYSVSREKKERFSLILESASTNQTSMYLCASRIPVSGTEAFFGQGTRLTVV.

This sequence joins TRBV5-4 and TRBJ2-3; the D is unclear. Germline lookup yields CDR1 SGHNT and CDR2 YYREEE (reference sequence). V lost 5 bases to trimming and J lost 4 bases, with 17 bases between them. The CDR3 runs 15 residues. The CDR3 region has the DNA TGTGCCAGCAGTTCTATGCCATTGGTCCCAGATACGCAGTATTTT. Translation gives CASSSMPLVPDTQYF.

The chain is built from TRBV9 and TRBJ2-2, with 10 bases lining up with TRBD2. The junction had 8 bases not matched to a gene; V was cut back by 5 bases and J by 4 bases. The CDR3 consists of 16 residues. In germline, CDR1 is SGDLS, CDR2 YYNGEE. In DNA form, the CDR3 reads TGTGCCAGCAGTGATAGCGGGAGGAGAGGCACCGGGGAGCTGTTTTTT. It is translated as CASSDSGRRGTGELFF.

J is TRBJ2-1 and V is TRBV28, with 14 positions matching TRBD2. CDR1 is MDHEN and CDR2 is SYDVKM in the germline V gene. This CDR3 comprises 20 residues. The junction had 19 bases not matched to a gene; V was cut back by 4 bases and J by 8 bases. CDR3 protein: CASSSGLAGVRGAPGDEQFF. DNA for the CDR3: TGTGCCAGCAGTTCGGGACTAGCGGGAGTACGCGGGGCCCCCGGGGATGAGCAGTTCTTC.

A single count supports this clone. The J gene is TRBJ1-1, the V gene TRBV28; the D is unclear. The CDR3 length is 14 residues. Germline V gene sequence: CDR1 MDHEN, CDR2 SYDVKM. V gave up 5 bases and J gave up 1 base, with 11 bases separating them. For the CDR3, the DNA is TGTGCCAGCAGTCCCCTCGTCTCGAACACTGAAGCTTTCTTT. Residues: CASSPLVSNTEAFF.